The 23 T cell receptor beta chains listed next were all sequenced from one sample in a study of PD-1 blockade in classical Hodgkin lymphoma. After autologous stem cell transplantation all patients relapsed, and prior brentuximab vedotin exposure differed between cohorts. TCRdb's table, derived via immunoSEQ multiplex PCR, lists solely in-frame clones and lacks some. The table has over 50,000 clones, just under 75% seen once; the top ten hold more than 13%. The specimen comprised peripheral blood mononuclear cells (PBMCs), sampled before the second cycle of nivolumab. All receptors come from a human donor with classical Hodgkin lymphoma.

The sample holds a few counts of this clone. The CDR3 region has the DNA TGTGCCAGCAGTTCGGACAGCCTTGGGAATCAGCCCCAGCATTTT. It codes for CASSSDSLGNQPQHF. J is TRBJ1-5 and V is TRBV6-5, with TRBD1 as a possible D gene (6 bases). CDR1 is MNHEY and CDR2 is SVGAGI in the germline V gene. V was clipped by 4 bases and J by 4 bases, with 14 bases between them. The CDR3 is 15 residues long.

This clone was counted once. The V gene is TRBV7-2, the J gene TRBJ2-3; the D gene is possibly TRBD2 (6 bases). The CDR3 is made up of 14 amino acids. Trimming cost V 5 bases and J 4 bases, with 13 bases left between them. CDR1 and CDR2 (germline): SGHTA, FQGNSA. CDR3 nucleotides: TGTGCCAGCAGCCCCGGGAGTGCCTCAGATACGCAGTATTTT. It codes for CASSPGSASDTQYF. Variable domain in full (rest from reference TRBV7-2 and TRBJ2-3): GAGVSQSPSNKVTEKGKDVELRCDPISGHTALYWYRQSLGQGLEFLIYFQGNSAPDKSGLPSDRFSAERTGGSVSTLTIQRTQQEDSAVYLCASSPGSASDTQYFGPGTRLTVL.

This clone occurred once. The rearrangement uses TRBV19 and TRBJ2-1, with TRBD1 matching over 7 bases. Germline assignment: CDR1 LNHDA and CDR2 SQIVND (reference sequence). The CDR3 runs 11 residues. V dropped 6 bases and J dropped 15; count of bases not matched to a gene: 8. The CDR3 bases are TGTGCCAGTAGCACGGGGACAGCTCCGTTCTTC. Protein sequence: CASSTGTAPFF.

This chain links TRBV18 with TRBJ1-5; D might be TRBD1 (6 bases). Germline assignment: CDR1 KGHSH and CDR2 LQKENI. V lost 0 bases, J lost 5 bases, and 11 bases lay in between. The CDR3 totals 15 residues. CDR3 nucleotide sequence: TGTGCCAGCTCACCACCAAATTCAGGGGATCAGCCCCAGCATTTT. It translates to CASSPPNSGDQPQHF.

The chain links TRBV6-5 to TRBJ2-7; D assignment may be TRBD1 or TRBD2 (5 bases each). The CDR3 totals 16 residues. Looked up from germline, CDR1 is MNHEY and CDR2 is SVGAGI. V gave up 0 bases and J gave up 3 bases, with 15 bases separating them. CDR3 residues: CASSYSGLAPGYEQYF. For the CDR3, the DNA is TGTGCCAGCAGTTACTCGGGGCTAGCCCCGGGCTACGAGCAGTACTTC.

J is TRBJ2-7 and V is TRBV27, with D possibly being TRBD1 or TRBD2 (6 bases each). Germline CDR1 MNHEY, CDR2 SMNVEV (reference sequence). This CDR3 comprises 13 residues. The V end was cut by 3 bases, the J end by 3 bases, with 9 bases between. For the CDR3, the DNA is TGTGCCAGCAGTTTCGGGGGCCTCTACGAGCAGTACTTC. Translating gives CASSFGGLYEQYF.

V and J are TRBV27 and TRBJ2-3; no definite D call. V was clipped by 3 bases and J by 0 bases, with 7 bases between them. Germline V gene sequence: CDR1 MNHEY, CDR2 SMNVEV (reference sequence). The CDR3 is 14 residues long. The CDR3 protein is CASSLLASTDTQYF. For the CDR3, the DNA is TGTGCCAGCAGTTTGTTAGCTAGCACAGATACGCAGTATTTT.

The rearrangement links TRBV5-3 to TRBJ2-5; maybe TRBD2 (5 bases). TRBV5-3 falls under the ORF class, with uncertain function. CDR3 size: 15 residues. Trimming stripped 3 bases from V and 0 bases from J, with 12 bases between. The chain's CDR3 is CARSSDRRNQETQYF. The DNA of the CDR3 is TGTGCCAGAAGCTCAGACCGGAGGAACCAAGAGACCCAGTACTTC.

The rearrangement uses TRBV7-2 and TRBJ2-7; 7 nucleotides align to TRBD1. The CDR3 covers 15 residues. V lost 4 bases, J lost 1 base, and 7 bases stayed unmatched. Germline V gene sequence: CDR1 SGHTA, CDR2 FQGNSA. CDR3 loop: CASSSLTGKSYEQYF. As DNA, the CDR3 is TGTGCCAGCAGCTCCCTGACAGGGAAGTCCTACGAGCAGTACTTC.

Many counts were recorded for this clone. V and J are TRBV2 and TRBJ2-7, with a weak D call TRBD1 (6 bases). The germline V gene has CDR1 SNHLY and CDR2 FYNNEI. This CDR3 is built from 13 residues. V lost 4 bases and J 3 bases, leaving 10 bases between the germline ends. The CDR3 here is CASSVRGGYEQYF. The CDR3 bases are TGTGCCAGCAGTGTTCGAGGGGGCTACGAGCAGTACTTC. Together with reference TRBV2 and TRBJ2-7, the CDR3 gives the full variable domain: EPEVTQTPSHQVTQMGQEVILRCVPISNHLYFYWYRQILGQKVEFLVSFYNNEISEKSEIFDDQFSVERPDGSNFTLKIRSTKLEDSAMYFCASSVRGGYEQYFGPGTRLTVT.

The chain couples TRBV2 to TRBJ2-2; TRBD2 is a possible D gene (7 bases). The CDR3 length is 18 residues. Deletions cut 3 bases from V and 13 bases from J, with 30 bases between. CDR1 is SNHLY and CDR2 is FYNNEI in the germline V gene. CDR3 region: CASSEGAGVLLAPGGLFF. The CDR3 DNA sequence: TGTGCCAGCAGTGAGGGGGCAGGGGTACTATTGGCACCGGGAGGGCTGTTTTTT.

This rearrangement joins TRBV7-9 to TRBJ2-7; TRBD1 is a possible D gene (6 bases). The CDR3 contains 15 residues. Trimming left V 1 base short and J 0 bases short, with 10 bases between. Looked up from germline, CDR1 is SEHNR and CDR2 is FQNEAQ (reference sequence). The CDR3 sequence is CASSLEGRGSYEQYF. CDR3 coding DNA: TGTGCCAGCAGCTTAGAGGGCAGGGGCTCCTACGAGCAGTACTTC.

The rearrangement links TRBV14 to TRBJ2-2; TRBD1 aligns across 9 bases. With V trimmed by 5 bases and J by 3 bases, 4 bases remained unmatched. Germline loops: CDR1 SGHDN, CDR2 FVKESK. The CDR3 contains 15 residues. This CDR3 reads CASSSGTGYTGELFF. The CDR3, as DNA: TGTGCCAGCAGCTCCGGGACAGGGTACACCGGGGAGCTGTTTTTT. The full variable domain, completed using reference TRBV14 and TRBJ2-2, is EAGVTQFPSHSVIEKGQTVTLRCDPISGHDNLYWYRRVMGKEIKFLLHFVKESKQDESGMPNNRFLAERTGGTYSTLKVQPAELEDSGVYFCASSSGTGYTGELFFGEGSRLTVL.

The rearrangement links TRBV5-1 to TRBJ1-2; D gene uncertain. CDR1 is SGHRS, CDR2 YFSETQ, per germline. The length of the CDR3 is 15 residues. V lost 1 base and J 0 bases, leaving 10 bases between the germline ends. CDR3 in DNA: TGCGCCAGCAGCTTGAGGGCAGGTTCTAACTATGGCTACACCTTC. It specifies CASSLRAGSNYGYTF.

This sequence joins TRBV2 and TRBJ2-3, with D possibly matching TRBD2 (6 bases). CDR1 is SNHLY, CDR2 FYNNEI, per germline. With 9 bases removed from V and 2 bases from J, the gap between germline ends came to 15 bases. The CDR3 totals 14 residues. The CDR3 sequence is CARGSSATTDTQYF. The CDR3 DNA follows: TGTGCCAGGGGTTCTAGCGCTACCACAGATACGCAGTATTTT.

The chain joins TRBV29-1 to TRBJ2-7; D gene uncertain. The CDR3 length is 12 residues. Germline CDR1 SQVTM, CDR2 ANQGSEA. Between the trimmed V and J ends, which lost 8 bases and 6 bases, there was a span of 17 bases. This CDR3 is CSTLRRSVEQYF. The CDR3 DNA follows: TGCAGCACCCTCCGAAGGAGTGTCGAGCAGTACTTC.

This clone is deemed medium-sized. The V call is TRBV28, the J call TRBJ1-5; perhaps TRBD1 as D (5 bases). Germline-derived CDR1 and CDR2 are MDHEN and SYDVKM. V lost 5 bases and J 2 bases, leaving 13 bases between the germline ends. The CDR3 length is 15 residues. CDR3 residues: CASSHLRQRNQPQHF. The CDR3, as DNA: TGTGCCAGCAGTCACTTAAGACAGCGCAATCAGCCCCAGCATTTT.

CDR3 in amino acids: CASSLLGPEAFF. Here the CDR3 DNA reads TGTGCCAGCAGCTTATTGGGACCCGAAGCTTTCTTT. The V and J genes are TRBV7-9 and TRBJ1-1, with D possibly being TRBD1 (5 bases). CDR3 length: 12 amino acids. The germline gives CDR1 SEHNR, CDR2 FQNEAQ (reference sequence). V was clipped by 2 bases and J by 8 bases, with 9 bases between them.

Regarding this clone: Other DNA sequences from this sample encode an identical CDR3 as well. The rearrangement joins TRBV7-9 to TRBJ2-3, with TRBD2 identical over 7 bases. Germline loops: CDR1 SEHNR, CDR2 FQNEAQ (reference sequence). The CDR3 runs 14 residues. V gave up 5 bases and J gave up 1 base; unmatched junction bases: 3. The CDR3 here is CASSRSGGTDTQYF. DNA for the CDR3: TGTGCCAGCAGCCGAAGCGGGGGCACAGATACGCAGTATTTT.

This clone was observed a handful of times. This sequence joins TRBV10-3 and TRBJ1-1; a weak D match, TRBD1 (5 bases). Germline CDR1 ENHRY, CDR2 SYGVKD. The germline V and J ends were trimmed by 7 bases and 0 bases, with 12 bases remaining between them. The CDR3 consists of 14 residues. The CDR3 sequence is CAITAGVLNTEAFF. CDR3 sequence (DNA): TGTGCCATCACCGCGGGGGTGTTGAACACTGAAGCTTTCTTT.

V gene TRBV29-1 combines with J gene TRBJ2-7, with D possibly TRBD2 on 6 matching bases. Germline V lookup: CDR1 SQVTM, CDR2 ANQGSEA. The CDR3 loop spans 15 amino acids. V was trimmed by 6 bases and J by 1 base, leaving 19 bases between them. The CDR3 DNA follows: TGCAGCGTCTTGGGTGGCGGGAAGGCGTCCTACGAGCAGTACTTC. Protein: CSVLGGGKASYEQYF.

The chain recombines TRBV30 with TRBJ2-7; TRBD1 agrees at 7 bases. J gave up 6 bases and V 1 base, and 3 bases lay outside the gene matches. The germline V gene encodes CDR1 GTSNPN and CDR2 SVGIG (reference sequence). The length of the CDR3 is 12 residues. CDR3 sequence reads: CAWSDRGVEQYF. CDR3 coding DNA: TGTGCCTGGAGTGACAGGGGTGTCGAGCAGTACTTC.

This clone was recorded a few times. The J gene is TRBJ2-7, the V gene TRBV7-6; 9 nucleotides match TRBD2. The V gene end was trimmed by 4 bases and the J gene end by 3 bases; junction bases not matched to a gene: 7. The V gene's germline CDR1 is SGHVS and CDR2 FNYEAQ. The CDR3 has 15 amino acids. CDR3 residues: CASSSNPSGNYEQYF. The CDR3 DNA reads as TGTGCCAGCAGCTCAAACCCTAGCGGGAACTACGAGCAGTACTTC.